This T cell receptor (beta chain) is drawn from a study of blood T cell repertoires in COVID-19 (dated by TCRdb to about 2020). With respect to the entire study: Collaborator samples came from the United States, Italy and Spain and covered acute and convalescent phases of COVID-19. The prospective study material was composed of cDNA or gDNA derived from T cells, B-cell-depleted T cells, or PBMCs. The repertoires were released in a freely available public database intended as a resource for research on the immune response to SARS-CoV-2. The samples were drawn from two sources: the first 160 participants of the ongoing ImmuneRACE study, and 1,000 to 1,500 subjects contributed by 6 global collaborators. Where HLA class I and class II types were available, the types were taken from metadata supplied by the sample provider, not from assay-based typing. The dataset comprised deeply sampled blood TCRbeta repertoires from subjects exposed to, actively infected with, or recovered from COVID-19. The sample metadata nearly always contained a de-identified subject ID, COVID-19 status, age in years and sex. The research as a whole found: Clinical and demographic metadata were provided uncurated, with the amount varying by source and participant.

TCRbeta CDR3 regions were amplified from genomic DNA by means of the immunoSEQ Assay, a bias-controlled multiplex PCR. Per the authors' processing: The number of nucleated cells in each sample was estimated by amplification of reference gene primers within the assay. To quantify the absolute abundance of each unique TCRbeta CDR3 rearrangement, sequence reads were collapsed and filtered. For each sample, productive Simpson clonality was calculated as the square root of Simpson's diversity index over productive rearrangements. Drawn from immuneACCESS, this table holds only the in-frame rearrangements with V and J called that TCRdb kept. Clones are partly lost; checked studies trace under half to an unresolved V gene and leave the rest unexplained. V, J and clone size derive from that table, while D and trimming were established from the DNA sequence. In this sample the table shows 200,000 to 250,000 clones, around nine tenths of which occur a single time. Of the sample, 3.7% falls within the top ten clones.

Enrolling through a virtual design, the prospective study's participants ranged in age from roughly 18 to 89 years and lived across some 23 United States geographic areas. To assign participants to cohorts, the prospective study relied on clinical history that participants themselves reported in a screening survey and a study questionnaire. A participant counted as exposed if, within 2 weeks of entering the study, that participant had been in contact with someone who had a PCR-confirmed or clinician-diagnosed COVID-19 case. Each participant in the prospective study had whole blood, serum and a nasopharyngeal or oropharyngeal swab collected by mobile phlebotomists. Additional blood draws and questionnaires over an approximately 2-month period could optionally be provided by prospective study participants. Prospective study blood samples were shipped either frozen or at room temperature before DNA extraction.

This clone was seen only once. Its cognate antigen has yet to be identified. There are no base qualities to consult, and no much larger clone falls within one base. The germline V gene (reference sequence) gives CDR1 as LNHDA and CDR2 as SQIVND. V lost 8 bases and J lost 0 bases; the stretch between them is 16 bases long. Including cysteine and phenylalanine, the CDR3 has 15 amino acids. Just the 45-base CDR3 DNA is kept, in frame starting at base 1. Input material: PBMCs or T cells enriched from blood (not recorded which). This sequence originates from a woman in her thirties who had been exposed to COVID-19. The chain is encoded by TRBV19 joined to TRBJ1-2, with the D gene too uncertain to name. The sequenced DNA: TGTGCCAGTTCTCCCTACGGTAGCGCTAACTATGGCTACACCTTC. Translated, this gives CASSPYGSANYGYTF.